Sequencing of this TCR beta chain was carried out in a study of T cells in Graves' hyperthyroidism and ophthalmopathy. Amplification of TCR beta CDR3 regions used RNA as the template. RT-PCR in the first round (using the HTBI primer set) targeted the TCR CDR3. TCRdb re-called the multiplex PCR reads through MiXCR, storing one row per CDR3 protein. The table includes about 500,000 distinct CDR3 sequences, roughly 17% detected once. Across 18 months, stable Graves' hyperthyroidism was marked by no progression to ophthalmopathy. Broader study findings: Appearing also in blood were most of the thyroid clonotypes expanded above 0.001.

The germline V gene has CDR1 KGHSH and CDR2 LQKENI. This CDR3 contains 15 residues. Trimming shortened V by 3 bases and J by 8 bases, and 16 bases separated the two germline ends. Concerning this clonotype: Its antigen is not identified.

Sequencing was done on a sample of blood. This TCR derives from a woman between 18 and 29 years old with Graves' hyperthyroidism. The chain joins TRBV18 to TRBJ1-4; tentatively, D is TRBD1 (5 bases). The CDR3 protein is CASSPSWGGSEKLFF. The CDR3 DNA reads TGTGCCAGCTCACCCTCGTGGGGGGGGAGCGAAAAACTGTTTTTT.